This is a list of T cell receptor beta chains from one sample in a study of blood T cell repertoires in COVID-19. The table came from immunoSEQ multiplex PCR; TCRdb's copy has only in-frame clones and leaves some out. The table has under 200,000 clones, 82% seen once; the top ten hold 4.5% to 6.5%. The sequencing sample was made of PBMCs or T cells enriched from blood (not recorded which). These receptors were taken from a woman aged 55 to 70 with acute COVID-19. Each CDR3 is given with its conserved first and last residue. Each record gives: J gene, V gene, clone size, D gene, CDR3 DNA, CDR3 protein. A D gene is named only where the DNA matches it firmly. Size is omitted from some rows. Given values are once, few, many or a class for expanded clones.

j_call: TRBJ2-7
v_call: TRBV5-5
clone_size: -
d_call: TRBD1
cdr3_nt: TGTGCCAGCAGCTTCCCCGGGACAGGAGTCCCCTACGAGCAGTACTTC
cdr3_aa: CASSFPGTGVPYEQYF

j_call: TRBJ1-5
v_call: TRBV30
clone_size: -
d_call: TRBD1
cdr3_nt: TGTGCCTGGGAACCGGGACAGGGGAATCAGCCCCAGCATTTT
cdr3_aa: CAWEPGQGNQPQHF

j_call: TRBJ1-4
v_call: TRBV30
clone_size: -
d_call: -
cdr3_nt: TGTGCCTGGAGTGTTGGCGGTGGGGAAAAACTGTTTTTT
cdr3_aa: CAWSVGGGEKLFF

j_call: TRBJ2-1
v_call: TRBV7-2
clone_size: -
d_call: TRBD2
cdr3_nt: TGTGCCAGCACCCTTGGCGGGAGAGGTAATGAGCAGTTCTTC
cdr3_aa: CASTLGGRGNEQFF

j_call: TRBJ1-5
v_call: TRBV6-5
clone_size: -
d_call: TRBD1
cdr3_nt: TGTGCCAGCAGTTACTCAGGGACAGGGGATCAGCCCCAGCATTTT
cdr3_aa: CASSYSGTGDQPQHF

j_call: TRBJ2-7
v_call: TRBV7-6
clone_size: -
d_call: TRBD2
cdr3_nt: TGTGCCAGCAGTGCTCCGGGACTACCCTTCGAGCAGTACTTC
cdr3_aa: CASSAPGLPFEQYF

j_call: TRBJ2-3
v_call: TRBV5-4
clone_size: -
d_call: -
cdr3_nt: TGTGCCAGCAGCTTTCGGGTAGACGCTCCTACGCAGTATTTT
cdr3_aa: CASSFRVDAPTQYF

j_call: TRBJ2-2
v_call: TRBV6-6
clone_size: -
d_call: -
cdr3_nt: TGTGCCAGCAGTTACCGGAGGAACACCGGGGAGCTGTTTTTT
cdr3_aa: CASSYRRNTGELFF

j_call: TRBJ1-2
v_call: TRBV28
clone_size: -
d_call: -
cdr3_nt: TGTGCCAGCAGTTTGAACAGGGTAAAGTATGGCTACACCTTC
cdr3_aa: CASSLNRVKYGYTF

j_call: TRBJ1-2
v_call: TRBV19
clone_size: -
d_call: -
cdr3_nt: TGTGCCAGTGGAACAGGGACCCATGGCTACACCTTC
cdr3_aa: CASGTGTHGYTF

j_call: TRBJ2-7
v_call: TRBV6-5
clone_size: -
d_call: TRBD1
cdr3_nt: TGTGCCAGCAGGCCGACAGGGGTCGGGTCCTACGAGCAGTACTTC
cdr3_aa: CASRPTGVGSYEQYF

j_call: TRBJ1-5
v_call: TRBV7-8
clone_size: -
d_call: TRBD1
cdr3_nt: TGTGCCAGCAGCTTAGCACAGGGGCAGCCCCAGCATTTT
cdr3_aa: CASSLAQGQPQHF

j_call: TRBJ1-6
v_call: TRBV19
clone_size: few
d_call: -
cdr3_nt: TGTGCCAGTAGTATACAGGTCCTTACTAATTCACCCCTCCACTTT
cdr3_aa: CASSIQVLTNSPLHF

j_call: TRBJ2-6
v_call: TRBV3-1/TRBV3-2
clone_size: -
d_call: -
cdr3_nt: TGTGCCAGCACCCCATTCGGCGACAGGCATTTCTCTGGGGCCAACGTCCTGACTTTC
cdr3_aa: CASTPFGDRHFSGANVLTF

j_call: TRBJ1-5
v_call: TRBV6-5
clone_size: -
d_call: -
cdr3_nt: TGTGCCAGCAGAAAGACACGTAGAGATCAGCCCCAGCATTTT
cdr3_aa: CASRKTRRDQPQHF

j_call: TRBJ1-6
v_call: TRBV27
clone_size: once
d_call: -
cdr3_nt: TGTGCCAGCAGTTTATCTTCCGGGGATAATTCACCCCTCCACTTT
cdr3_aa: CASSLSSGDNSPLHF

j_call: TRBJ2-2
v_call: TRBV6-5
clone_size: -
d_call: -
cdr3_nt: TGTGCCAGCAGGGCTAGCGACACCGGGGAGCTGTTTTTT
cdr3_aa: CASRASDTGELFF

j_call: TRBJ1-5
v_call: TRBV4-1
clone_size: -
d_call: TRBD1
cdr3_nt: TGCGCCAGCAGCCACCCCGACAGGGGAGGCGCCAGGAGTCTTAATCAGCCCCAGCATTTT
cdr3_aa: CASSHPDRGGARSLNQPQHF

j_call: TRBJ2-7
v_call: TRBV9
clone_size: few
d_call: TRBD2
cdr3_nt: TGTGCCAGCAGCGGCACTAGCGGGAACTACGAGCAGTACTTC
cdr3_aa: CASSGTSGNYEQYF

j_call: TRBJ2-3
v_call: TRBV7-2
clone_size: -
d_call: TRBD2
cdr3_nt: TGTGCCAGCAGCTTAGAACCGGGGAGGGCAGATACGCAGTATTTT
cdr3_aa: CASSLEPGRADTQYF

j_call: TRBJ2-1
v_call: TRBV27
clone_size: -
d_call: TRBD1
cdr3_nt: TGTGCCAGCACCTTTAGGACAGGGAGTGTGTACAATGAGCAGTTCTTC
cdr3_aa: CASTFRTGSVYNEQFF

j_call: TRBJ2-3
v_call: TRBV2
clone_size: -
d_call: -
cdr3_nt: TGTGCCAGCAGCGAGGACAGCCCTGGAACAGATACGCAGTATTTT
cdr3_aa: CASSEDSPGTDTQYF

j_call: TRBJ2-1
v_call: TRBV4-3
clone_size: -
d_call: -
cdr3_nt: TGCGCCAGCAGCCAGGGTAGGACACCACCTTACAATGAGCAGTTCTTC
cdr3_aa: CASSQGRTPPYNEQFF

j_call: TRBJ2-4
v_call: TRBV7-2
clone_size: -
d_call: TRBD2
cdr3_nt: TGTGCCAGCAGCTTAAGAACTAGCGGGACGGGCGGTGCCAAAAACATTCAGTACTTC
cdr3_aa: CASSLRTSGTGGAKNIQYF

j_call: TRBJ2-1
v_call: TRBV9
clone_size: -
d_call: TRBD2
cdr3_nt: TGTGCCAGCAGCGTCGGACTAGCGAACTCCTACAATGAGCAGTTCTTC
cdr3_aa: CASSVGLANSYNEQFF

j_call: TRBJ2-3
v_call: TRBV10-2
clone_size: -
d_call: -
cdr3_nt: TGCGCCAGCAGTGAGTTCTCGACTAGCACAGATACGCAGTATTTT
cdr3_aa: CASSEFSTSTDTQYF

j_call: TRBJ2-3
v_call: TRBV3-1/TRBV3-2
clone_size: -
d_call: -
cdr3_nt: TGTGCCAGCAGCCAGGGTCTAGCCACAGATACGCAGTATTTT
cdr3_aa: CASSQGLATDTQYF